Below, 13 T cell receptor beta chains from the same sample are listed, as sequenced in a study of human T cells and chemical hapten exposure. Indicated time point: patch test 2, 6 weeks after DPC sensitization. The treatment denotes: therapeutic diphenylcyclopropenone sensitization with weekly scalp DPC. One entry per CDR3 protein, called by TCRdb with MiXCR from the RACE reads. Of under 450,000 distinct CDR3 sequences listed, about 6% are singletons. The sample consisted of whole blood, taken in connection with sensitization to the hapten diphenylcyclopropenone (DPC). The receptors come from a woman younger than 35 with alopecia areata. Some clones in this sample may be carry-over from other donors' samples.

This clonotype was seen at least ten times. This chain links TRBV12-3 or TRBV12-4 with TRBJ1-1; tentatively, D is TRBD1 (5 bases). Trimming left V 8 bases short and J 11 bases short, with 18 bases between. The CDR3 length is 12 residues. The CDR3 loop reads CASGEREEGAFF. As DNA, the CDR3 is TGTGCCAGCGGAGAGCGAGAGGAGGGGGCTTTCTTT.

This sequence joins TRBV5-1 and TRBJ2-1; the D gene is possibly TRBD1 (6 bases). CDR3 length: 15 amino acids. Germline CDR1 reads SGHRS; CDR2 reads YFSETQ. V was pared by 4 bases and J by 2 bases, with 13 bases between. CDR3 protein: CASSVEQGTYNEQFF. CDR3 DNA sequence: TGCGCCAGCAGCGTCGAGCAGGGGACCTACAATGAGCAGTTCTTC.

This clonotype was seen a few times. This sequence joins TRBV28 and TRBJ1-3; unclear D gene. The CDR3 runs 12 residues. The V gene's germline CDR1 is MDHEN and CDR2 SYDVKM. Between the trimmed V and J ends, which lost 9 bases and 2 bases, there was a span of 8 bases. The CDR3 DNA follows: TGTGCCAGTGGAGGTACTGGAAACACCATATATTTT. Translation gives CASGGTGNTIYF. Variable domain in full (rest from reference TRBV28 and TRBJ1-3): DVKVTQSSRYLVKRTGEKVFLECVQDMDHENMFWYRQDPGLGLRLIYFSYDVKMKEKGDIPEGYSVSREKKERFSLILESASTNQTSMYLCASGGTGNTIYFGEGSWLTVV.

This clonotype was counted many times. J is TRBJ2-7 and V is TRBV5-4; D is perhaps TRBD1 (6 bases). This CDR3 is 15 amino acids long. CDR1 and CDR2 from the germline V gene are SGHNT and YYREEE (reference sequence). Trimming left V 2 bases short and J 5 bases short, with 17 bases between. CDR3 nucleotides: TGTGCCAGCAGCTTAGTGGGGACAATAACTAACGAGCAGTACTTC. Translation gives CASSLVGTITNEQYF.

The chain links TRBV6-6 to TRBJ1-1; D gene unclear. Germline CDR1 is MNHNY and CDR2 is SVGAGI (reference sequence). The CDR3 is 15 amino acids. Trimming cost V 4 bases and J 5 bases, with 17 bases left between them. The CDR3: CASSSPNGVLTEAFF. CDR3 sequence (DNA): TGTGCCAGCAGTTCCCCGAACGGGGTCTTAACTGAAGCTTTCTTT.

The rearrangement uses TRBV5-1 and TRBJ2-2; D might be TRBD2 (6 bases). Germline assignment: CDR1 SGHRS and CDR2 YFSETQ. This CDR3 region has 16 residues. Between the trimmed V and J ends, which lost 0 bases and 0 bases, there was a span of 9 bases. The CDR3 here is CASSLVSGANTGELFF. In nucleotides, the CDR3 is TGCGCCAGCAGCTTGGTTTCGGGGGCGAACACCGGGGAGCTGTTTTTT.

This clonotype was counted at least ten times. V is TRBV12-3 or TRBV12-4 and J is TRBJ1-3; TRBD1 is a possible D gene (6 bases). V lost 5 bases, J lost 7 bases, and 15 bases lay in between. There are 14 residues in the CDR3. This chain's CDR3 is CASSGIQGRNTIYF. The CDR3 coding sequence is TGTGCCAGCAGTGGGATACAGGGAAGGAACACCATATATTTT.

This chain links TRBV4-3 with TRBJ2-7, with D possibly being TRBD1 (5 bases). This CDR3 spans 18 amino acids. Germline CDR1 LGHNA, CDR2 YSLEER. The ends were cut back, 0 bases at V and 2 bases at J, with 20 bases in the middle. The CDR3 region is CASSQEVADRRDAYEQYF. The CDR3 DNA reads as TGCGCCAGCAGCCAAGAGGTTGCCGATCGCAGGGATGCCTACGAGCAGTACTTC.

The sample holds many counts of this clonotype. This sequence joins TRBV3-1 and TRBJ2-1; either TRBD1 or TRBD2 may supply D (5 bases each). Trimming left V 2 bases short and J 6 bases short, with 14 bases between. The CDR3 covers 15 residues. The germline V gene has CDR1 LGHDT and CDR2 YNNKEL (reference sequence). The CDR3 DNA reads TGTGCCAGCAGCCAACGTGGGGGAGAGGGCAATGAGCAGTTCTTC. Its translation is CASSQRGGEGNEQFF.

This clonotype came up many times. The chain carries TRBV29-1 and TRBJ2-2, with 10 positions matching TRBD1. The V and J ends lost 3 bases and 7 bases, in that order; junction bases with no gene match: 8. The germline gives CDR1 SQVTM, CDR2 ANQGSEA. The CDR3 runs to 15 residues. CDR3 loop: CSVEGTGDLNGELFF. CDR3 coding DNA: TGCAGCGTTGAGGGGACAGGGGACCTAAACGGGGAGCTGTTTTTT.

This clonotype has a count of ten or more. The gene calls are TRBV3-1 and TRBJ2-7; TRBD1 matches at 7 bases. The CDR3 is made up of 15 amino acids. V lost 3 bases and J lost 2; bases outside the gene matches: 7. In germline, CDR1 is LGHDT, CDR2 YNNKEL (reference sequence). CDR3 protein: CASSHEGANTYEQYF. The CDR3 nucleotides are TGTGCCAGCAGCCATGAGGGGGCTAACACCTACGAGCAGTACTTC.

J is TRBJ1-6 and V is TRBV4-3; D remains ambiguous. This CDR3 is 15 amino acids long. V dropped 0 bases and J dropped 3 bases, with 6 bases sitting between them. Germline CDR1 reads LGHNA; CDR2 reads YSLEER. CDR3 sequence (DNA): TGCGCCAGCAGCCAAGACGGATACTATAATTCACCCCTCCACTTT. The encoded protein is CASSQDGYYNSPLHF.

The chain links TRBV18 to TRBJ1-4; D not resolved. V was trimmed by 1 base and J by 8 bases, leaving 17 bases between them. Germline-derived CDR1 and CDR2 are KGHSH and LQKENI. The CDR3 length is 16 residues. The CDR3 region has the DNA TGTGCCAGCTCACCACTGAAAGGGAATTCTGGGGAAAAACTGTTTTTT. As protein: CASSPLKGNSGEKLFF.